This passage covers 21 T cell receptor beta chains from one sample sequenced in a study of blood T cell repertoires in COVID-19. Repertoires were generated with immunoSEQ multiplex PCR, while TCRdb's copy carries only in-frame clones and drops some. In the table there are just over 650,000 clones, 70% to 90% of which are singletons. Sequencing used peripheral blood. The receptor source for this set is a woman aged 18-30 years with acute or convalescent COVID-19.

With regard to this clone: This same CDR3 is encoded by further DNA sequences in the sample. The chain has TRBV6-5 and TRBJ1-1; 7 bases agree with TRBD1. Per the germline V gene, CDR1 is MNHEY and CDR2 is SVGAGI. This CDR3 contains 11 residues. V trimming: 7 bases; J trimming: 8 bases; junction bases outside the gene matches: 4. The CDR3 nucleotides are TGTGCCAGCACCAGGGGGACAGAAGCTTTCTTT. Translation: CASTRGTEAFF.

This chain connects TRBV12-5 to TRBJ2-2; 12 positions match TRBD1. Germline V lookup: CDR1 LGHNT, CDR2 FRNRAP. The CDR3 consists of 16 residues. V trimming: 6 bases; J trimming: 6 bases; junction bases outside the gene matches: 8. This CDR3 reads CASGMGTGGAAGELFF. The CDR3 bases are TGTGCTAGTGGAATGGGGACAGGGGGCGCGGCCGGGGAGCTGTTTTTT.

V gene TRBV19 combines with J gene TRBJ2-2; 7 bases are shared with TRBD2. Looked up from germline, CDR1 is LNHDA and CDR2 is SQIVND (reference sequence). Trimming cost V 5 bases and J 9 bases; bases outside gene matches: 3. The CDR3 consists of 12 residues. CDR3 in amino acids: CASSGGGWELFF. The DNA of the CDR3 is TGTGCCAGTAGTGGGGGAGGGTGGGAGCTGTTTTTT.

This chain joins TRBV3-1 (or the pseudogene TRBV3-2) and TRBJ1-1; 7 bases are a match to TRBD1. J was trimmed by 5 bases and V by 4 bases; bases with no gene match: 10. In germline, CDR1 is LGHDT, CDR2 YNNKEL (reference sequence). CDR3 length: 15 residues. The CDR3 reads CASSPTWTGGTEAFF. The CDR3 DNA sequence: TGTGCCAGCAGCCCTACTTGGACAGGAGGAACTGAAGCTTTCTTT.

To note about this clone: Other nucleotide sequences in the sample specify the same CDR3. The chain recombines TRBV9 with TRBJ2-1; a weak D match, TRBD2 (6 bases). Germline V lookup: CDR1 SGDLS, CDR2 YYNGEE. This CDR3 is built from 15 residues. The ends were cut back, 3 bases at V and 2 bases at J, with 12 bases in the middle. Here the CDR3 reads CASSESTRPYNEQFF. CDR3 nucleotide sequence: TGTGCCAGCAGCGAGTCGACTAGGCCCTACAATGAGCAGTTCTTC.

This clone was picked up one time. The chain carries TRBV6-1 and TRBJ2-1; TRBD2 matches 9 bases. In germline, CDR1 is MNHNS, CDR2 SASEGT. The CDR3 length is 16 residues. Trimming removed 0 bases from V and 4 bases from J; junction bases left unmatched: 4. The CDR3 loop is CASSEARGGAYNEQFF. CDR3 nucleotide sequence: TGTGCCAGCAGTGAAGCCCGCGGGGGGGCTTACAATGAGCAGTTCTTC.

There are many counts of this clone. The V gene is TRBV27, the J gene TRBJ2-1, with a tentative D call TRBD1 (7 bases). The CDR3 totals 14 residues. The germline gives CDR1 MNHEY, CDR2 SMNVEV (reference sequence). Trimming took 10 bases from V and 7 from J, leaving 20 bases between them. CDR3 nucleotides: TGTGCCACCCATAAAGGGCAGGGGGGAAATGAGCAGTTCTTC. Translating it yields CATHKGQGGNEQFF.

The V and J genes are TRBV11-2 and TRBJ2-7; tentatively, D is TRBD2 (5 bases). This CDR3 has 15 residues. Per the germline V gene, CDR1 is SGHAT and CDR2 is FQNNGV. Trimming cost V 11 bases and J 0 bases, with 20 bases left between them. The CDR3 DNA reads as TGTGCCGAAGGGAGAAACCTTCGTAGCTCCTACGAGCAGTACTTC. Encoded protein: CAEGRNLRSSYEQYF.

V gene TRBV4-1 combines with J gene TRBJ1-1, with D uncertain. The CDR3 is 15 amino acids. Between the trimmed V and J ends, which lost 4 bases and 7 bases, there was a span of 19 bases. Germline V CDR1 and CDR2: MGHRA, YSYEKL. For the CDR3, the DNA is TGCGCCAGCAGCCCCACGGTCGGTTGGGCCTTTGAAGCTTTCTTT. Encoded protein: CASSPTVGWAFEAFF.

CDR3 amino acids: CASSQDLPGGLREKLFF. The CDR3, as DNA: TGCGCCAGCAGCCAAGATCTGCCAGGGGGCTTGCGGGAAAAACTGTTTTTT. V is TRBV4-3 and J is TRBJ1-4, with 8 bases identical to TRBD1. The CDR3 totals 17 residues. With 0 bases clipped from V and 8 bases from J, the junction kept 11 bases outside the gene matches. The germline V gene encodes CDR1 LGHNA and CDR2 YSLEER.

The chain links TRBV7-2 to TRBJ2-1; 8 nucleotides agree with TRBD2. The CDR3 covers 15 residues. CDR1 and CDR2 (germline): SGHTA, FQGNSA. Trimming removed 0 bases from V and 5 bases from J; junction bases left unmatched: 3. DNA of the CDR3: TGTGCCAGCAGCTTAGCCGGGCGGGGGGACAATGAGCAGTTCTTC. It codes for CASSLAGRGDNEQFF.

The chain is built from TRBV29-1 and TRBJ1-1; D remains ambiguous. This CDR3 region has 12 residues. V was cut by 4 bases and J by 6 bases, with 12 bases left in between. CDR1 is SQVTM, CDR2 ANQGSEA, per germline. CDR3 residues: CSVVTWAAEAFF. The CDR3 nucleotides are TGCAGCGTTGTGACCTGGGCCGCTGAAGCTTTCTTT.

The V and J genes are TRBV5-1 and TRBJ1-1; D gene ambiguous. Germline values: CDR1 SGHRS, CDR2 YFSETQ. The CDR3 is 15 amino acids. With 0 bases removed from V and 0 bases from J, the gap between germline ends came to 9 bases. The CDR3 is CASSLDMALNTEAFF. The CDR3 DNA follows: TGCGCCAGCAGCTTGGACATGGCTTTGAACACTGAAGCTTTCTTT.

The chain links TRBV11-2 to TRBJ2-7; 7 bases align to TRBD2. In germline, CDR1 is SGHAT, CDR2 FQNNGV. The CDR3 consists of 13 residues. V was clipped by 5 bases and J by 6 bases; unmatched bases: 7. The CDR3 sequence: CASSPVREAEQYF. CDR3 bases: TGTGCCAGCAGCCCTGTACGGGAGGCCGAGCAGTACTTC.

This rearrangement joins TRBV5-6 to TRBJ2-7; 9 bases line up with TRBD1. From germline, CDR1 is SGHDT and CDR2 YYEEEE. The trim removed 3 bases at V and 6 bases at J, leaving 7 bases unmatched. CDR3 length equals 14 residues. CDR3 in DNA: TGTGCCAGCAGCTGGGACAGGGTTGGGGTCGAGCAGTACTTC. Translating gives CASSWDRVGVEQYF.

This clone came up a few times. This chain connects TRBV29-1 to TRBJ1-2; possible D gene TRBD1, 5 bases. Germline V gene sequence: CDR1 SQVTM, CDR2 ANQGSEA. The CDR3 is made up of 15 amino acids. V was clipped by 3 bases and J by 4 bases, with 18 bases between them. CDR3 in amino acids: CSVDSRARSTYGYTF. The CDR3 bases are TGCAGCGTTGATAGCAGGGCCCGATCAACCTATGGCTACACCTTC.

This chain joins TRBV5-1 and TRBJ2-2; tentative D call: TRBD2 (5 bases). The CDR3 is 14 amino acids. From germline, CDR1 is SGHRS and CDR2 YFSETQ. V gave up 5 bases and J gave up 1 base, with 9 bases separating them. The CDR3 sequence is CASSTGGNTGELFF. CDR3 in DNA: TGCGCCAGCAGTACCGGAGGGAACACCGGGGAGCTGTTTTTT.

The chain carries TRBV27 and TRBJ2-3; no reliable D call. This CDR3 contains 13 residues. Germline V gene lookup returns CDR1 MNHEY and CDR2 SMNVEV (reference sequence). The V gene lost 6 bases and the J gene lost 0 bases, with 7 bases spanning the gap. CDR3 DNA: TGTGCCAGCAGGTGGGCCAGCACAGATACGCAGTATTTT. This sequence encodes CASRWASTDTQYF.

This chain links TRBV6-5 with TRBJ1-1, with D unclear. Trimming stripped 4 bases from V and 2 bases from J, with 14 bases between. Germline CDR1 is MNHEY and CDR2 is SVGAGI. The CDR3 spans 15 residues. The CDR3 reads CASSWSNRVNTEAFF. CDR3 nucleotides: TGTGCCAGCAGTTGGTCGAACCGAGTAAACACTGAAGCTTTCTTT.

The genes are TRBV4-3 and TRBJ1-2; no firm D call. V was pared by 1 base and J by 5 bases, with 14 bases between. This CDR3 contains 15 residues. CDR1 LGHNA and CDR2 YSLEER come from the germline V gene. CDR3 in DNA: TGCGCCAGCAGCCAAGCCGGGAGCGGACCTTATGGCTACACCTTC. Protein sequence: CASSQAGSGPYGYTF.

The chain combines TRBV11-2 with TRBJ2-1, with D possibly TRBD1 on 6 matching bases. The ends were cut back, 1 base at V and 8 bases at J, with 9 bases in the middle. The CDR3 is made up of 13 amino acids. Germline lookup yields CDR1 SGHAT and CDR2 FQNNGV. The CDR3 spells CASSLARQDEQFF. The CDR3 region has the DNA TGTGCCAGCAGCTTAGCGCGACAGGATGAGCAGTTCTTC.